This TCR beta chain was documented in a study of OX40 agonist ivuxolimab in advanced cancers. Germline-derived CDR1 and CDR2 are MNHNS and SASEGT. Trimming stripped 6 bases from V and 4 bases from J, with 16 bases between. This CDR3 comprises 15 residues. A note on this clone: What it binds is unknown.

The method was immunoSEQ multiplex PCR; TCRdb's version includes in-frame clones alone and lacks a portion of them. The data contain 25,000 to 30,000 clones, roughly 80% of them seen just once; the ten biggest clones take up around 10%. Study-level findings and limits: On average, a greater number of expanded clones characterised CD8+ T cells relative to CD4+.

The sequencing used CD4+ or CD8+ T cells sorted from blood, collected in a trial of the OX40 agonist ivuxolimab. This receptor was identified in an adult with an advanced solid tumor such as melanoma, head and neck, liver or kidney cancer. The V gene is TRBV6-1, the J gene TRBJ2-1; possibly TRBD1 for D (6 bases). This chain's CDR3 is CASSAPGQTYNEQFF. DNA of the CDR3: TGTGCCAGCAGCGCGCCCGGACAGACATACAATGAGCAGTTCTTC.